In this sample, the clone carrying this TCR beta chain turned up a few times. UMIs and a universal primer site were added when TCR cDNA was made by 5'RACE template switching. TCRdb recomputed calls from the 5' RACE reads with MiXCR, one row per CDR3 protein. The data show 500,000 to 650,000 distinct CDR3 sequences, less than 20% seen once. This entry comes from a study of T cells after yellow fever vaccination. This clonotype originated in a man aged 18-30 years who received the YFV17D yellow fever vaccine. This sample comprised PBMCs, obtained 4 to 6 days after the first yellow fever vaccination.

CDR3 protein: CASSQDRGARSYNEQFF. The CDR3 coding sequence is TGTGCCAGCAGCCAAGATCGAGGCGCTCGCTCCTACAATGAGCAGTTCTTC. The V gene is TRBV3-1, the J gene TRBJ2-1; the D is unclear. Germline CDR1 LGHDT, CDR2 YNNKEL (reference sequence). The CDR3 extends over 17 amino acids. Deletions cut 0 bases from V and 0 bases from J, with 12 bases between.